The 27 T cell receptor beta chains below all came from one sample that was sequenced in a study of Graves' ophthalmopathy and Graves' hyperthyroidism (dated by TCRdb to the late 2010s). The instrument was an Illumina HiSeq 2000. For repertoire sequencing, the TCR beta CDR3 regions were amplified from RNA transcripts. The first round of RT-PCR was done with HTBI primers and the Qiagen OneStep RT-PCR kit, and was followed by a second round of multiplex PCR, then size selection and purification. TCRdb reprocessing: public reads trimmed at Q25 with fastp, clones called with MiXCR, in-frame beta chains kept. Each CDR3 protein appears once, grouped with its most common genes and DNA. The sample data list over 650,000 distinct CDR3 sequences, and over 40% of these were observed just once. Over 2.5% of the sample is held by the ten biggest clonotypes. The material sequenced was peripheral blood. The source of these receptors is an adult man with Graves' ophthalmopathy.

The chain employs TRBV6-5 and TRBJ2-7, with unresolved D. The V end lost 2 bases, the J end lost 0 bases, and 8 bases lay between the germline ends. Germline V gene sequence: CDR1 MNHEY, CDR2 SVGAGI. The CDR3 has 14 amino acids. The CDR3 loop is CASSYLEFSYEQYF. CDR3 coding DNA: TGTGCCAGCAGTTACCTCGAGTTCTCCTACGAGCAGTACTTC.

V and J are TRBV29-1 and TRBJ2-3; TRBD1 or TRBD2 may be the D gene (5 bases each). V lost 6 bases, J lost 5 bases, and 18 bases lay in between. The CDR3 covers 14 residues. Germline CDR1 and CDR2: SQVTM and ANQGSEA. The DNA of the CDR3 is TGCAGCGTCACCGACAGCCAAGGAGGAGATACGCAGTATTTT. It yields the protein CSVTDSQGGDTQYF.

This clonotype has ten or more counts. The rearrangement uses TRBV7-8 and TRBJ1-5; 9 nucleotides align to TRBD1. The V gene end was trimmed by 5 bases and the J gene end by 4 bases; junction bases not matched to a gene: 12. Germline CDR1 SGHVS, CDR2 FQNEAQ. The CDR3 consists of 17 residues. CDR3 nucleotides: TGTGCCAGCAGCCGACTCGCGGGGACAGGGATTAATCAGCCCCAGCATTTT. Its protein is CASSRLAGTGINQPQHF.

Note on this clonotype: A much larger clone differs by one base, so this may be a read error. CDR3 coding DNA: TGTGCCAGTAGTATAGAGGGGTGGAGAGGCAATCAGCCCCAGCATTTT. Residues: CASSIEGWRGNQPQHF. This rearrangement joins TRBV19 to TRBJ1-5; D uncertain. Per germline, CDR1 LNHDA and CDR2 SQIVND (reference sequence). The CDR3 has 16 amino acids. V was shortened by 0 bases and J by 2 bases, with 11 bases between the two germline ends.

This chain joins TRBV7-2 and TRBJ2-5, with D possibly being TRBD1 (6 bases). Looked up from germline, CDR1 is SGHTA and CDR2 is FQGNSA. Trimming shortened V by 2 bases and J by 5 bases, and 9 bases separated the two germline ends. The CDR3 totals 13 residues. This CDR3 is CASSLTGYETQYF. CDR3 DNA sequence: TGTGCCAGCAGCTTAACAGGGTACGAGACCCAGTACTTC.

In the case of this clonotype: A read error may be the cause here, since a much bigger clone is one base away. The chain uses TRBV4-3 and TRBJ1-5; D is ambiguous. This CDR3 comprises 14 residues. The V and J ends lost 1 base and 6 bases respectively, with 10 bases between them. Germline V gene sequence: CDR1 LGHNA, CDR2 YSLEER. CDR3 DNA sequence: TGCGCCAGCAGCCAAGCAGGCAGTCTTCAGCCCCAGCATTTT. This gives the protein CASSQAGSLQPQHF.

The chain links TRBV27 to TRBJ2-7, with 8 bases identical to TRBD2. The ends lost 4 bases at V and 1 base at J; junction bases unmatched: 6. Germline CDR1 MNHEY, CDR2 SMNVEV (reference sequence). CDR3 length: 15 residues. The chain's CDR3 is CASSWSGSLSYEQYF. In DNA, the CDR3 is TGTGCCAGCAGTTGGAGCGGGAGTTTGTCCTACGAGCAGTACTTC.

This chain links TRBV24-1 with TRBJ2-5; 12 bases line up with TRBD2. The germline V gene encodes CDR1 KGHDR and CDR2 SFDVKD. CDR3 length equals 15 residues. Trimming cost V 6 bases and J 4 bases; bases outside gene matches: 5. The CDR3, as DNA: TGTGCCACCAGTCAGACTAGCGGGAGCAGAGAGACCCAGTACTTC. As protein: CATSQTSGSRETQYF.

The chain links TRBV7-2 to TRBJ2-7; D ambiguous. CDR1 is SGHTA and CDR2 is FQGNSA in the germline V gene. CDR3 length: 12 amino acids. The V end was cut by 4 bases, the J end by 3 bases, with 7 bases between. The CDR3 DNA reads as TGTGCCAGCAGCTATAAACGCTACGAGCAGTACTTC. Residues: CASSYKRYEQYF.

The chain combines TRBV6-1 with TRBJ2-7; 8 bases match TRBD2. CDR1 and CDR2 from the germline V gene are MNHNS and SASEGT. This CDR3 comprises 14 residues. Trimming removed 11 bases from V and 2 bases from J; junction bases left unmatched: 11. The CDR3 DNA follows: TGTGCCGGGAAAGCGGGGGCGCACCCCTACGAGCAGTACTTC. Translated, it gives CAGKAGAHPYEQYF.

At least ten counts were recorded for this clonotype. The genes are TRBV6-5 and TRBJ2-2; tentatively, D is TRBD1 or TRBD2 (5 bases each). Trimming took 7 bases from V and 7 from J, leaving 16 bases between them. The CDR3 totals 14 residues. Germline V lookup: CDR1 MNHEY, CDR2 SVGAGI. For the CDR3, the DNA is TGTGCCAGCATAGGGACGGGACGGTACGGGGAGCTGTTTTTT. This translates into CASIGTGRYGELFF.

The V call is TRBV29-1, the J call TRBJ2-7, with D uncertain. Trimming stripped 8 bases from V and 2 bases from J, with 16 bases between. CDR1 SQVTM and CDR2 ANQGSEA come from the germline V gene. The CDR3 extends over 13 amino acids. For the CDR3, the DNA is TGCAGCTTAGTCCGGACGCAGACCTACGAGCAGTACTTC. Its translation: CSLVRTQTYEQYF.

The gene calls are TRBV25-1 and TRBJ2-7, with 7 bases matching TRBD1. Germline CDR1 and CDR2: MGHDK and SYGVNS. The CDR3 is made up of 13 amino acids. Germline trimming cut 8 bases from V and 3 bases from J; bases unmatched to any gene: 7. Written as DNA, the CDR3 is TGTGCCAGCGTCGCGCCAGGGGGCTACGAGCAGTACTTC. This encodes CASVAPGGYEQYF.

This clonotype was observed a handful of times. J is TRBJ1-5 and V is TRBV4-3; D remains unclear. Trimming cost V 2 bases and J 4 bases, with 24 bases left between them. Germline V CDR1 and CDR2: LGHNA, YSLEER. The CDR3 covers 19 residues. The CDR3 region is CASSQLDMGFGRRNQPQHF. The DNA for the CDR3 is TGCGCCAGCAGCCAACTTGATATGGGATTTGGCAGGCGGAATCAGCCCCAGCATTTT.

There are a few counts of this clonotype. A single base separates this from a much larger clone, so it may be a read error. The chain carries TRBV10-3 and TRBJ2-5; 7 bases map to TRBD2. The CDR3 runs to 13 residues. The V gene end was trimmed by 6 bases and the J gene end by 2 bases; junction bases not matched to a gene: 3. The germline V gene encodes CDR1 ENHRY and CDR2 SYGVKD. The CDR3 spells CAIRGTTQETQYF. The CDR3 DNA reads TGTGCCATCAGAGGGACTACTCAAGAGACCCAGTACTTC.

Ten or more counts support this clonotype. The chain couples TRBV20-1 to TRBJ1-4; D may be TRBD1 (5 bases). The germline V gene encodes CDR1 DFQATT and CDR2 SNEGSKA (reference sequence). The CDR3 runs 15 residues. V was shortened by 2 bases and J by 3 bases, with 13 bases between the two germline ends. As DNA, the CDR3 is TGCAGTGCTAGAAAGCAGGGCCGGTCTAATGAAAAACTGTTTTTT. As protein: CSARKQGRSNEKLFF.

Of note for this clonotype: This is likely a read error, given that the CDR3 carries no conserved phenylalanine or tryptophan at its end. The limits of the CDR3 on the DNA are not certain, so only TCRdb's listed CDR3 is given. The V gene is TRBV29-1, the J gene TRBJ1-4; the table assigns TRBD1, which was not confirmed against the DNA. Both ends counted, the CDR3 spans 11 residues. Germline values: CDR1 SQVTM, CDR2 ANQGSEA. Here the CDR3 reads CSVANPGQPNY.

This clonotype was counted a few times. This chain uses TRBV10-3 with TRBJ2-7, with TRBD1 matching 9 bases. The J segment lost 6 bases and the V segment lost 10 bases, leaving 16 bases of the junction unmatched. Germline lookup yields CDR1 ENHRY and CDR2 SYGVKD. The CDR3 consists of 15 residues. CDR3 residues: CASRIEQGAYGEQYF. The CDR3 DNA is TGTGCCAGCCGGATTGAACAGGGGGCTTATGGCGAGCAGTACTTC.

This clonotype was counted at least ten times. The chain couples TRBV25-1 to TRBJ1-1, with no clear D. Germline V gives CDR1 MGHDK, CDR2 SYGVNS. The V end lost 5 bases, the J end lost 1 base, and 17 bases lay between the germline ends. This CDR3 has 16 residues. As DNA, the CDR3 is TGTGCCAGCAGTTCCGGTATAGGAATGGGGAACACTGAAGCTTTCTTT. Translation gives CASSSGIGMGNTEAFF.

The chain is built from TRBV7-9 and TRBJ2-2; TRBD1 aligns across 7 bases. The germline V gene has CDR1 SEHNR and CDR2 FQNEAQ (reference sequence). Losses at the gene ends were 6 bases for V and 4 bases for J; bases not matched to a gene: 8. CDR3 size: 15 residues. The DNA for the CDR3 is TGTGCCAGCAGTGTCCCGGGACAGCTCACCGGGGAGCTGTTTTTT. Protein sequence: CASSVPGQLTGELFF.

This clonotype was seen many times. This sequence joins TRBV19 and TRBJ1-3; D remains ambiguous. Germline V gene data show CDR1 as LNHDA and CDR2 as SQIVND (reference sequence). V was pared by 3 bases and J by 6 bases, with 9 bases between. CDR3 length equals 13 residues. CDR3 region: CASSISTANTIYF. The DNA of the CDR3 is TGTGCCAGTAGTATCTCGACTGCAAACACCATATATTTT.

This chain uses TRBV29-1 with TRBJ1-2, with D possibly matching TRBD1 (5 bases). V lost 4 bases to trimming and J lost 6 bases, with 18 bases between them. CDR1 is SQVTM, CDR2 ANQGSEA, per germline. There are 14 residues in the CDR3. The CDR3 loop reads CSVAGDGPSDGYTF. In DNA, the CDR3 is TGCAGCGTTGCCGGGGACGGCCCTTCTGATGGCTACACCTTC.

This clonotype appeared many times. The junction departs from the called germline gene at one end, perhaps through a read error. The chain recombines TRBV9 with TRBJ2-6; 8 positions agree with TRBD1. Per the germline V gene, CDR1 is SGDLS and CDR2 is YYNGEE. The CDR3 is 15 residues long. CDR3 in amino acids: CASSGQGAGANVLTF. The DNA of the CDR3 is TGCGCCAGCAGCGGACAGGGCGCTGGGGCCAACGTCCTGACTTTC.

V is TRBV6-5 and J is TRBJ1-3; D is unclear. This CDR3 is built from 16 residues. With 5 bases removed from V and 0 bases from J, the gap between germline ends came to 14 bases. Germline CDR1 MNHEY, CDR2 SVGAGI. The CDR3 sequence is CASSAGVLSSGNTIYF. The CDR3 DNA is TGTGCCAGCAGTGCCGGGGTCCTCAGCTCTGGAAACACCATATATTTT.

This clonotype showed up many times. V is TRBV7-9 and J is TRBJ2-7; D ambiguous. Germline-derived CDR1 and CDR2 are SEHNR and FQNEAQ (reference sequence). The CDR3 spans 13 residues. V lost 0 bases, J lost 0 bases, and 3 bases lay in between. The DNA for the CDR3 is TGTGCCAGCAGCTTAGCGAACTCCTACGAGCAGTACTTC. Its protein product is CASSLANSYEQYF.

This clonotype was picked up many times. This chain links TRBV6-6 with TRBJ2-2; the match to TRBD2 covers 9 bases. Germline CDR1 and CDR2: MNHNY and SVGAGI (reference sequence). The CDR3 loop spans 14 amino acids. V was clipped by 6 bases and J by 3 bases; unmatched bases: 2. Here the CDR3 DNA reads TGTGCCAGCAGGACTAGCGGTTACACCGGGGAGCTGTTTTTT. Its protein is CASRTSGYTGELFF.

CDR3 bases: TGTGCCAGCAGCCAAGGGACACGGAACACTGAAGCTTTCTTT. Translated: CASSQGTRNTEAFF. The V gene is TRBV14, the J gene TRBJ1-1; tentative D call: TRBD1 (5 bases). V was trimmed by 1 base and J by 1 base, leaving 7 bases between them. Germline loops: CDR1 SGHDN, CDR2 FVKESK. This CDR3 is built from 14 residues.